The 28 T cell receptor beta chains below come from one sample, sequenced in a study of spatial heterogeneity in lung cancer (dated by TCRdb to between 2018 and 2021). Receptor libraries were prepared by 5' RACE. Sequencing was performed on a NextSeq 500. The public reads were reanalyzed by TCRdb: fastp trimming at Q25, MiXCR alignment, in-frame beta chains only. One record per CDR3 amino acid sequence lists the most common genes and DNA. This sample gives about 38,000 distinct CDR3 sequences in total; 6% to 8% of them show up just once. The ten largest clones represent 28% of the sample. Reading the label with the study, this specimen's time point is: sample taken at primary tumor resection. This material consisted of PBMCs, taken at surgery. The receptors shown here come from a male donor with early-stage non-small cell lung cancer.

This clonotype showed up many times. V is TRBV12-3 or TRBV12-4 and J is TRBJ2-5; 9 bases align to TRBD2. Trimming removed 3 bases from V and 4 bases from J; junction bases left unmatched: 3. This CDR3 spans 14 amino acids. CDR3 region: CASSLAGGAETQYF. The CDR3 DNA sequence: TGTGCCAGCAGTTTGGCGGGAGGGGCAGAGACCCAGTACTTC.

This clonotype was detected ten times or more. Here the CDR3 DNA reads TGTGCCAGCAGAACCACAGGGTTGAACACCGGGGAGCTGTTTTTT. Its translation: CASRTTGLNTGELFF. V usage is TRBV7-2 and J usage is TRBJ2-2; the D gene is possibly TRBD1 (6 bases). The V and J ends lost 6 bases and 1 base respectively, with 12 bases between them. The CDR3 runs 15 residues. Germline V lookup: CDR1 SGHTA, CDR2 FQGNSA.

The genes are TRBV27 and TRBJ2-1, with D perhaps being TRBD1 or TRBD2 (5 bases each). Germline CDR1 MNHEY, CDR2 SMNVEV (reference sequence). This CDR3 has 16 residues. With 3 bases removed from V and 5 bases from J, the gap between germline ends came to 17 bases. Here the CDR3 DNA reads TGTGCCAGCAGTTTCCACGACAGACCCGGGAACAATGAGCAGTTCTTC. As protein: CASSFHDRPGNNEQFF.

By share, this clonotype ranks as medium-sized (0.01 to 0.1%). As DNA, the CDR3 is TGTGCCATCAGTGATCGGGCGGGGGTTGGCAATGAGCAGTTCTTC. It encodes CAISDRAGVGNEQFF. The V gene is TRBV10-3, the J gene TRBJ2-1, with 7 bases that match TRBD2. The CDR3 spans 15 residues. V gave up 3 bases and J gave up 6 bases; unmatched junction bases: 8. Germline V gene data show CDR1 as ENHRY and CDR2 as SYGVKD.

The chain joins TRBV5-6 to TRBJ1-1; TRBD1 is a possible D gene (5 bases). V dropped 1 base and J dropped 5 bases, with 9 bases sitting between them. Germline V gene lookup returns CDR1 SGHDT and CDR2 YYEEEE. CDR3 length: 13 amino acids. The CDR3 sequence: CASSLRGGTEAFF. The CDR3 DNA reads TGTGCCAGCAGCTTGAGGGGCGGAACTGAAGCTTTCTTT.

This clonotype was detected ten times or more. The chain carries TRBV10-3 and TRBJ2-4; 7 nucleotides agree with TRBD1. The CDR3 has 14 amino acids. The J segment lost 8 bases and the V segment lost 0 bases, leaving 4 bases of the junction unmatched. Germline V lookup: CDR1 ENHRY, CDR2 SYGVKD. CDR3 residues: CAISESKGAHIQYF. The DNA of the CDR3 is TGTGCCATCAGTGAGTCGAAGGGGGCACACATTCAGTACTTC.

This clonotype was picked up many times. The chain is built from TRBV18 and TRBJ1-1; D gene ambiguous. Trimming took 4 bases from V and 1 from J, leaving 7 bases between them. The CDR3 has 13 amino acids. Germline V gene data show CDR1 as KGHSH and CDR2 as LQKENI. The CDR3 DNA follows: TGTGCCAGCTCACTTACTGAGAACACTGAAGCTTTCTTT. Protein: CASSLTENTEAFF.

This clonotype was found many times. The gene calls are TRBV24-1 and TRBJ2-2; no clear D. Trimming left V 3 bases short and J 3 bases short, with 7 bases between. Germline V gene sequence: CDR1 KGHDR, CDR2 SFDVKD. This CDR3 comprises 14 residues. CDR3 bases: TGTGCCACCAGTGATGGGCAGTACACCGGGGAGCTGTTTTTT. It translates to CATSDGQYTGELFF.

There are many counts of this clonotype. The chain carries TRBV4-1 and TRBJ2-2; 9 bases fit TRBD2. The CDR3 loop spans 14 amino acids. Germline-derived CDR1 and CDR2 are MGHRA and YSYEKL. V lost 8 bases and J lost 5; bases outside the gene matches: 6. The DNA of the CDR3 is TGCGCCAGCGGCAGGAGCGGGAGGACCGGGGAGCTGTTTTTT. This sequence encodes CASGRSGRTGELFF.

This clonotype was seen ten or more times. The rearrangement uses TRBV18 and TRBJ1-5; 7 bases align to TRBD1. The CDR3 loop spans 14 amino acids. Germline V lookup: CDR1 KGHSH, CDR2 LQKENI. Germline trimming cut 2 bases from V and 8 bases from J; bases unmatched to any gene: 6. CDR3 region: CASSPAGGKEPQHF. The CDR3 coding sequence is TGTGCCAGCTCACCAGCAGGGGGGAAAGAGCCCCAGCATTTT.

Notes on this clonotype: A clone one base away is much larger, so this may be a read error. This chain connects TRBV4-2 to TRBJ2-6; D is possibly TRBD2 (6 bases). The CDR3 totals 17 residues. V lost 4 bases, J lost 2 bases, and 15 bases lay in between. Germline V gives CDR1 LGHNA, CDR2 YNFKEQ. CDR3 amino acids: CASSPRERGAGANVLTF. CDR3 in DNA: TGTGCCAGCAGCCCCAGGGAGCGCGGGGCTGGGGCCAACGTCCTGACTTTC.

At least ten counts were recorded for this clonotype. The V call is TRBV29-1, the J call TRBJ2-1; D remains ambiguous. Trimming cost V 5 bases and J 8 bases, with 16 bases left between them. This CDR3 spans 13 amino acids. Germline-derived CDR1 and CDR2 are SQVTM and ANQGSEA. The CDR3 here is CSVQEWDGDEQFF. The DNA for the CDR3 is TGCAGCGTTCAGGAATGGGATGGGGATGAGCAGTTCTTC.

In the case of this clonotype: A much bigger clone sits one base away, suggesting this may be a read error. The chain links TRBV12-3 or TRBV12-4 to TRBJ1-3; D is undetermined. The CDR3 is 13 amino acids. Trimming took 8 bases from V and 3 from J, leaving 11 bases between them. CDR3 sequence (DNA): TGTGCCAGCCATGTCGGTGTTGGAAACACCATATATTTT. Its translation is CASHVGVGNTIYF.

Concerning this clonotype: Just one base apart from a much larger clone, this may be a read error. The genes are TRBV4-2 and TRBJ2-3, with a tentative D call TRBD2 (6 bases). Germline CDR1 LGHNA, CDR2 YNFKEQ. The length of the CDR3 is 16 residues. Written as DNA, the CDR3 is TGTGCCAACAGCCAAGATAACCTAGCGAGTTCAGATACGCAGTATTTT. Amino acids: CANSQDNLASSDTQYF.

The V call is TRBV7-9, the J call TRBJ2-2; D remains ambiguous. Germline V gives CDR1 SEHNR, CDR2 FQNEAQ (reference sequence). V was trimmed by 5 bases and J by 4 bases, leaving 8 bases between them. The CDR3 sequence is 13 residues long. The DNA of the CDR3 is TGTGCCAGCAGCCCGCGGAGCACCGGGGAGCTGTTTTTT. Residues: CASSPRSTGELFF.

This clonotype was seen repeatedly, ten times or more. DNA for the CDR3: TGTGCCAGCAGTAGGGTAGGGTCTTATGGCTACACCTTC. Translation gives CASSRVGSYGYTF. The J gene is TRBJ1-2, the V gene TRBV27; D is ambiguous. Germline assignment: CDR1 MNHEY and CDR2 SMNVEV (reference sequence). The CDR3 covers 13 residues. V dropped 5 bases and J dropped 5 bases, with 12 bases sitting between them.

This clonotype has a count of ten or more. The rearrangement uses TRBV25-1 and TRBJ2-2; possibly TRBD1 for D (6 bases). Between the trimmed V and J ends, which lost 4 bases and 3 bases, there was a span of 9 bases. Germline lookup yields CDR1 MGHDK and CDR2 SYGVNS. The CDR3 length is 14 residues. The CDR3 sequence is CASSAAGDTGELFF. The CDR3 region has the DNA TGTGCCAGCAGTGCCGCAGGGGACACCGGGGAGCTGTTTTTT.

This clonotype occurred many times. As DNA, the CDR3 is TGTGCCAGCAGTAACCGGGACAGCTATGGCTACACCTTC. The encoded protein is CASSNRDSYGYTF. This chain joins TRBV12-3 or TRBV12-4 and TRBJ1-2, with TRBD1 matching 7 bases. Germline trimming cut 5 bases from V and 4 bases from J; bases unmatched to any gene: 4. This CDR3 comprises 13 residues.

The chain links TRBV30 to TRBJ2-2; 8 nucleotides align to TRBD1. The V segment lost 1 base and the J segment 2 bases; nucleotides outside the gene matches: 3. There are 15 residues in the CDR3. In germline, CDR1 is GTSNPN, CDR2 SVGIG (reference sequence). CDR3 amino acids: CAWSGQGLNTGELFF. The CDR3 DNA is TGTGCCTGGAGTGGACAGGGGTTAAACACCGGGGAGCTGTTTTTT.

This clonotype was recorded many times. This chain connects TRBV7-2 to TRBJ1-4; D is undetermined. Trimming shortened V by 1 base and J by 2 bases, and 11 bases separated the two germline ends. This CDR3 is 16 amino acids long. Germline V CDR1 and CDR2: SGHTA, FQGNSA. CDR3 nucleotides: TGTGCCAGCAGCTTAGTAGCAGGTGCCACTAATGAAAAACTGTTTTTT. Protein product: CASSLVAGATNEKLFF. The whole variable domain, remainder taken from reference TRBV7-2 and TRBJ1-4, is GAGVSQSPSNKVTEKGKDVELRCDPISGHTALYWYRQSLGQGLEFLIYFQGNSAPDKSGLPSDRFSAERTGGSVSTLTIQRTQQEDSAVYLCASSLVAGATNEKLFFGSGTQLSVL.

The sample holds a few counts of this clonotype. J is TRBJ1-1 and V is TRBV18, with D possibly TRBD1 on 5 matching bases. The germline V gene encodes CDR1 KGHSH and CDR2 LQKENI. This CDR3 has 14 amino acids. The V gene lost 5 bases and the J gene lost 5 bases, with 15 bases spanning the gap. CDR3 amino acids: CASSGTAGGTEAFF. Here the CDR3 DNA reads TGTGCCAGCTCAGGGACCGCGGGCGGGACTGAAGCTTTCTTT.

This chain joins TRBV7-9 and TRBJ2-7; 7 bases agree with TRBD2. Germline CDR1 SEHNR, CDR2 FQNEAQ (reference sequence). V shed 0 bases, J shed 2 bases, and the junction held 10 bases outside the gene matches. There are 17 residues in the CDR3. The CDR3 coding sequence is TGTGCCAGCAGCTTAGCGCGTTTGGGACTAAGAACCTACGAGCAGTACTTC. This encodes CASSLARLGLRTYEQYF.

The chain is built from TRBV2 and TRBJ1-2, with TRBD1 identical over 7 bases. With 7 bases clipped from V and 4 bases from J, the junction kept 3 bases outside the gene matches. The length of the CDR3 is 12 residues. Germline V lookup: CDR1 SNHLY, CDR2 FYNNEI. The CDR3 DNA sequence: TGTGCCAGCAAATGGGACAGCTATGGCTACACCTTC. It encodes CASKWDSYGYTF.

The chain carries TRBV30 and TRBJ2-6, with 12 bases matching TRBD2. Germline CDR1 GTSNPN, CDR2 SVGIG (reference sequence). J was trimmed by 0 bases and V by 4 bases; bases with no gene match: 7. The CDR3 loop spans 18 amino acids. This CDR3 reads CAWMGLAGLASGANVLTF. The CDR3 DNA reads TGTGCCTGGATGGGACTAGCGGGCCTTGCCTCTGGGGCCAACGTCCTGACTTTC.

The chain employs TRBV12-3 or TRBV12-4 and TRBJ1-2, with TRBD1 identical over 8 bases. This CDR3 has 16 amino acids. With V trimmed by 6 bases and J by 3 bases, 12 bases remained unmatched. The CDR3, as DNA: TGTGCCAGCAGACCCGACTCAGGGGGCAAGGACTATGGCTACACCTTC. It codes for CASRPDSGGKDYGYTF.

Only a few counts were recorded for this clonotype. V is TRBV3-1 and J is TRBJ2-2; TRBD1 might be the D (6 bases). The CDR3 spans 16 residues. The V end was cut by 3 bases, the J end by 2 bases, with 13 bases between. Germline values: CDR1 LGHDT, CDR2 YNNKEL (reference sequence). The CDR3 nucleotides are TGTGCCAGCAGCCAGAGGGGGTCCCCCAACACCGGGGAGCTGTTTTTT. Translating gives CASSQRGSPNTGELFF. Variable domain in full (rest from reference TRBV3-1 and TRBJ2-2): DTAVSQTPKYLVTQMGNDKSIKCEQNLGHDTMYWYKQDSKKFLKIMFSYNNKELIINETVPNRFSPKSPDKAHLNLHINSLELGDSAVYFCASSQRGSPNTGELFFGEGSRLTVL.

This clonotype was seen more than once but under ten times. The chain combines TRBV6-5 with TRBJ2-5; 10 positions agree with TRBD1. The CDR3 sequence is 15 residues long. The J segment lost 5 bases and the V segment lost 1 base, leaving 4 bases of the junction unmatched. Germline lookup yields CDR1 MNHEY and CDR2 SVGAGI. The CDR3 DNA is TGTGCCAGCAGTTACTTGGCGGGACAGGGGGAGACCCAGTACTTC. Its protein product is CASSYLAGQGETQYF.

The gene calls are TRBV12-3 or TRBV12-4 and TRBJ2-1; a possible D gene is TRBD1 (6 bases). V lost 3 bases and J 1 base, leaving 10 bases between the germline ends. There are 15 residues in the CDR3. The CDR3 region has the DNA TGTGCCAGCAGTTTGGACAGCCCATCCTACAATGAGCAGTTCTTC. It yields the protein CASSLDSPSYNEQFF.